The rows below give T cell receptor beta chains drawn from one sample of a study of blood T cell repertoires in COVID-19. Only in-frame clones appear in the TCRdb table, and some are missing; sequencing was by immunoSEQ multiplex PCR. In the table there are a few hundred thousand clones, over 75% of which are singletons. Sequences were obtained from PBMCs or T cells enriched from blood (not recorded which). These receptors were taken from a woman aged 18-29 years who had been exposed to COVID-19. The CDR3 runs from the conserved cysteine through the conserved F or W. A D gene is named only where the DNA matches it firmly. Size tells how often a clone was seen (once, few, many) or the class of an expanded clone, and some rows leave it out.

D: -
size: -
V: TRBV14
J: TRBJ1-1
DNA: TGTGCCAGCCATAGAAGGGAGGGGCAGGGGACTGAAGCTTTCTTT
CDR3: CASHRREGQGTEAFF

D: -
size: -
V: TRBV2
J: TRBJ1-3
DNA: TGTGCCAGCAGTGAAGCCACTACCTCTGGAAACACCATATATTTT
CDR3: CASSEATTSGNTIYF

D: -
size: -
V: TRBV28
J: TRBJ2-3
DNA: TGTGCCAGCAGTTCCCCTCCCTTAGCTCGCACAGATACGCAGTATTTT
CDR3: CASSSPPLARTDTQYF

D: TRBD1
size: -
V: TRBV24-1
J: TRBJ1-4
DNA: TGTGCCACCAGTGATTCGGCAGGGGGGAATGAAAAACTGTTTTTT
CDR3: CATSDSAGGNEKLFF

D: -
size: -
V: TRBV10-3
J: TRBJ2-5
DNA: TGTGCCATCAGTGAGGCCGGGAACCAAGAGACCCAGTACTTC
CDR3: CAISEAGNQETQYF

D: TRBD1
size: -
V: TRBV5-1
J: TRBJ1-3
DNA: TGCGCCAGCAGCCCGGGACAGGGGCGGGACGCTGGAAACACCATATATTTT
CDR3: CASSPGQGRDAGNTIYF

D: TRBD1
size: -
V: TRBV9
J: TRBJ2-2
DNA: TGTGCCAGCAGCGCCCGACAGGGTACCGGGGAGCTGTTTTTT
CDR3: CASSARQGTGELFF

D: -
size: -
V: TRBV5-1
J: TRBJ2-7
DNA: TGCGCCAGCAGCTCGGCGGGGGCGGGGACCTACGAGCAGTACTTC
CDR3: CASSSAGAGTYEQYF

D: TRBD2
size: -
V: TRBV3-1/TRBV3-2
J: TRBJ2-5
DNA: TGTGCCAGCAGCCGACCCGGACTAGAACAAGAGACCCAGTACTTC
CDR3: CASSRPGLEQETQYF

D: -
size: -
V: TRBV9
J: TRBJ1-2
DNA: TGTGCCAGCAGCGTAGGAGCATCTGGCTATGGCTACACCTTC
CDR3: CASSVGASGYGYTF

D: -
size: -
V: TRBV6-5
J: TRBJ2-7
DNA: TGTGCCAGCAAAGAGGTCCCGGGGGAGCAGTACTTC
CDR3: CASKEVPGEQYF

D: TRBD1
size: -
V: TRBV24-1
J: TRBJ1-1
DNA: TGTGCCACCAGTGATTCGGGGACAGGGAACACTGAAGCTTTCTTT
CDR3: CATSDSGTGNTEAFF

D: TRBD1
size: -
V: TRBV2
J: TRBJ2-7
DNA: TGTGCCAGCAGTGAAGCCCCGGGACAGGGCTACGAGCAGTACTTC
CDR3: CASSEAPGQGYEQYF

D: -
size: once
V: TRBV3-1/TRBV3-2
J: TRBJ1-6
DNA: TGTGCCAGCAGCCCCGTTAACTTACCCCTCCACTTT
CDR3: CASSPVNLPLHF

D: -
size: -
V: TRBV14
J: TRBJ2-2
DNA: TGTGCCAGCAGCCACCCGGCCCGGAGGGACACCGGGGAGCTGTTTTTT
CDR3: CASSHPARRDTGELFF

D: -
size: -
V: TRBV6-5
J: TRBJ2-1
DNA: TGTGCCAGCAGTCCCCCTGGGGGGTCCTACAATGAGCAGTTCTTC
CDR3: CASSPPGGSYNEQFF

D: -
size: -
V: TRBV7-9
J: TRBJ1-2
DNA: TGTGCCAGCAGCTTAGTTCCTACGAATGGCTACACCTTC
CDR3: CASSLVPTNGYTF

D: -
size: -
V: TRBV28
J: TRBJ1-2
DNA: TGTGCCAGCAGTCCCATAGACGGAGGGAGCTATGGCTACACCTTC
CDR3: CASSPIDGGSYGYTF

D: TRBD1
size: once
V: TRBV27
J: TRBJ2-3
DNA: TGTGCCAGCAGATCCCGCCCGGGACAGACAGAATCTAGCACAGATACGCAGTATTTT
CDR3: CASRSRPGQTESSTDTQYF

D: TRBD1
size: -
V: TRBV18
J: TRBJ1-5
DNA: TGTGCCAGCTCACTTACCGGGACAGGGGATCAGCCCCAGCATTTT
CDR3: CASSLTGTGDQPQHF

D: -
size: -
V: TRBV21-1
J: TRBJ1-4
DNA: TGTGCCAGCAGCAAAGCGCGCTCCCCAACTAATGAAAAACTGTTTTTT
CDR3: CASSKARSPTNEKLFF

D: -
size: -
V: TRBV5-1
J: TRBJ2-1
DNA: TGCGCCAGCAGCTTGCAAGCGTCCAATGAGCAGTTCTTC
CDR3: CASSLQASNEQFF

D: -
size: -
V: TRBV29-1
J: TRBJ1-1
DNA: TGCAGCGTCTGGCCTGAAGCTTTCTTT
CDR3: CSVWPEAFF

D: TRBD1
size: -
V: TRBV9
J: TRBJ1-2
DNA: TGTGCCAGCAGCATGCGGACAGGGGGCATCTATGGCTACACCTTC
CDR3: CASSMRTGGIYGYTF

D: -
size: -
V: TRBV7-9
J: TRBJ2-1
DNA: TGTGCCAGCAGCTTAGCCAGGTACAATGAGCAGTTCTTC
CDR3: CASSLARYNEQFF

D: -
size: -
V: TRBV20-1
J: TRBJ1-5
DNA: TGCAGTGCTAGAGATCAACAGCCCCAGCATTTT
CDR3: CSARDQQPQHF

D: -
size: -
V: TRBV27
J: TRBJ1-1
DNA: TGTGCCAGCAGTTCAGGGAACACTGAAGCTTTCTTT
CDR3: CASSSGNTEAFF

D: -
size: many
V: TRBV4-2
J: TRBJ2-1
DNA: TGTGCCAGCAGCCAATCCCAAGACAGTCCGAATGAGCAGTTCTTC
CDR3: CASSQSQDSPNEQFF

D: -
size: -
V: TRBV5-4
J: TRBJ1-1
DNA: TGTGCCAGCAGTCTTGACAGAGCCACTGAAGCTTTCTTT
CDR3: CASSLDRATEAFF

D: TRBD1
size: -
V: TRBV15
J: TRBJ2-7
DNA: TGTGCCACCAGCAGAGATGTCGGGACAGGTCTCCACGAGCAGTACTTC
CDR3: CATSRDVGTGLHEQYF

D: -
size: -
V: TRBV18
J: TRBJ2-3
DNA: TGTGCCAGCTCACAACTGGTGGCGGTAAGCACAGATACGCAGTATTTT
CDR3: CASSQLVAVSTDTQYF

D: TRBD1
size: -
V: TRBV7-9
J: TRBJ2-7
DNA: TGTGCCAGCAGCGAAGGGACAGGTGGAGAGCAGTACTTC
CDR3: CASSEGTGGEQYF

D: -
size: -
V: TRBV28
J: TRBJ2-2
DNA: TGTGCCAGCAGTCCAGATACAGGGCTGGGCACCGGGGAGCTGTTTTTT
CDR3: CASSPDTGLGTGELFF

D: TRBD2
size: -
V: TRBV9
J: TRBJ2-3
DNA: TGTGCCAGCAGCGCGACTCCTAGCGGGGGTTTCGATACGCAGTATTTT
CDR3: CASSATPSGGFDTQYF

D: -
size: -
V: TRBV3-1/TRBV3-2
J: TRBJ2-1
DNA: TGTGCCAGCAGCTCCATGGGGGGGGGCCTCTACAATGAGCAGTTCTTC
CDR3: CASSSMGGGLYNEQFF

D: TRBD2
size: -
V: TRBV7-8
J: TRBJ2-1
DNA: TGTGCCAGCAGTAGCTTAGGGTTTGTGACTAGCGGAGTGGATGAGCAGTTCTTC
CDR3: CASSSLGFVTSGVDEQFF

D: -
size: -
V: TRBV7-9
J: TRBJ1-1
DNA: TGTGCCAGCAGGAGGGGGACTGAAGCTTTCTTT
CDR3: CASRRGTEAFF